The clone carrying this T cell receptor (beta chain) occurred a few times. Seattle researchers signed up patients amid active infection and tracked them longitudinally. The CDR3 covers 13 residues. Germline V CDR1 and CDR2: LNHDA, SQIVND (reference sequence). The V end was cut by 5 bases, the J end by 3 bases, with 11 bases between. Some clones are missing from TCRdb's copy, which holds only in-frame ones; the method was immunoSEQ multiplex PCR. This table holds some 400,000 clones, over 75% found once. This entry comes from a study of blood T cell repertoires in COVID-19. This receptor was identified in a woman aged 55-69 years with COVID-19, enrolled during active disease. Source material: peripheral blood. The rearrangement joins TRBV19 to TRBJ2-7; D might be TRBD1 (5 bases). The CDR3 DNA follows: TGTGCCAGTAGTCCCTCGGACATCTACGAGCAGTACTTC. This encodes CASSPSDIYEQYF. The full variable domain, completed using reference TRBV19 and TRBJ2-7, is DGGITQSPKYLFRKEGQNVTLSCEQNLNHDAMYWYRQDPGQGLRLIYYSQIVNDFQKGDIAEGYSVSREKKESFPLTVTSAQKNPTAFYLCASSPSDIYEQYFGPGTRLTVT.